This T cell receptor beta chain was sequenced during a study of shared clonotypes between healthy human individuals. Study findings and constraints: Generally, estimated richness proved larger in naive subsets than it did in memory subsets.

The CDR3 has 15 amino acids. After removal of 3 bases from V and 3 bases from J, the junction contained 6 bases not matched to a gene. Germline CDR1 reads SGHAT; CDR2 reads FQNNGV. As for this clone: The antigen remains undetermined.

Using immunoSEQ multiplex PCR, the repertoire was profiled, and TCRdb retains in-frame clones only, with some absent. The repertoire holds over a million clones, 98% seen once, with less than 0.55% in the top ten. This TCR came from a man aged 30 to 45 in good health. Sequencing was performed on naive CD4+ T cells sorted from blood. As for subset: CD45RA+ positively selected. The chain carries TRBV11-2 and TRBJ2-7; 9 bases agree with TRBD1. The CDR3 DNA is TGTGCCAGCAGCTTCCGACAGGGGGTCCTCTACGAGCAGTACTTC. This codes for CASSFRQGVLYEQYF.